This T cell receptor beta chain originates from a study of tumor and adjacent non-tumor tissue in lung cancer. Turning to the study itself: There were about twelve adenocarcinoma, a couple of squamous cell carcinoma and 1 small cell lung cancer cases. Patients were aged about 30 to 76, around ten men and about 5 women, stage I to III.

On this clonotype itself: Its antigen is currently unknown.

This CDR3 has 16 amino acids. CDR1 is LGHNA and CDR2 is YSLEER in the germline V gene. Trimming removed 1 base from V and 11 bases from J; junction bases left unmatched: 12. The library came from three nested PCR rounds adapted from ARM-PCR protocols. Each CDR3 protein gets one entry after TCRdb re-called the multiplex PCR reads with MiXCR. This table holds 130,000 or so distinct CDR3 sequences, about 66% found once. Notes on the study in general: Top 100 clones took a larger repertoire share in normal lung. Higher tumor TCR diversity was associated with shorter survival.

The template was RNA from unsorted bulk tissue. The receptor was isolated from a man younger than 40 with non-small cell lung cancer. The specimen was lung tumor tissue. The chain couples TRBV4-3 to TRBJ2-3; TRBD1 agrees at 10 bases. The CDR3 protein is CASSQGATGGGYKQYF. Written as DNA, the CDR3 is TGCGCCAGCAGCCAAGGTGCGACAGGGGGCGGGTATAAGCAGTATTTT.